Shown below are 18 T cell receptor beta chains from a single sample sequenced in a study of technical replicates of blood from several donors (TCRdb year 2017). Library construction relied on the immunoSEQ multiplex PCR assay. The immuneACCESS repertoire file appears here via TCRdb, limited to in-frame rearrangements. These files lack a portion of the clones; in checked studies, under half of the deficit traces to unresolved V genes, and the cause of the others is not known. The sample table shows roughly 60,000 clones, and 85% to 95% are seen once. In total, the top ten clones hold 4.3% of the sample. Sequencing input: PBMCs. These receptors originate from a human donor in good health. Some clones in this sample may be carry-over from other donors' samples.

A note on this clone: Mismatch with germline at one junction end may stem from a read error. The chain has TRBV7-8 and TRBJ1-6, with D possibly matching TRBD1 (6 bases). This CDR3 is built from 18 residues. CDR1 and CDR2 (germline): SGHVS, FQNEAQ. CDR3 sequence (DNA): TGTGCCAGCAGTTTAGGGGGGGTGGGGAGCTCCTATAATTCACCCCTCCACTTT. Amino acid sequence: CASSLGGVGSSYNSPLHF.

This chain links TRBV6-1 with TRBJ2-7, with 7 bases identical to TRBD1. Unmatched junction bases numbered 3, after V lost 5 bases and J lost 2 bases. The length of the CDR3 is 13 residues. The germline CDR1 and CDR2 sequences are MNHNS and SASEGT. For the CDR3, the DNA is TGTGCCAGCAGTAGGGGGCTCCCCTACGAGCAGTACTTC. This gives the protein CASSRGLPYEQYF.

The J gene is TRBJ2-7, the V gene TRBV30, with TRBD2 as a possible D gene (5 bases). Trimming cost V 3 bases and J 2 bases, with 17 bases left between them. Germline CDR1 GTSNPN, CDR2 SVGIG (reference sequence). The CDR3 covers 15 residues. The CDR3 here is CAWSPIGSGPYEQYF. The CDR3 DNA sequence: TGTGCCTGGAGCCCCATAGGGAGCGGCCCCTACGAGCAGTACTTC.

The V call is TRBV7-2, the J call TRBJ2-1; 12 bases match TRBD2. The CDR3 is 17 residues long. CDR1 SGHTA and CDR2 FQGNSA come from the germline V gene. Trimming took 1 base from V and 8 from J; bases not matched to a gene: 9. This chain's CDR3 is CASSLGHLAGGPYEQFF. DNA for the CDR3: TGTGCCAGCAGCTTAGGACATCTAGCGGGAGGGCCTTATGAGCAGTTCTTC.

The chain couples TRBV7-9 to TRBJ2-7; TRBD1 agrees at 7 bases. Germline lookup yields CDR1 SEHNR and CDR2 FQNEAQ (reference sequence). The CDR3 runs 16 residues. The V segment lost 5 bases and the J segment 0 bases; nucleotides outside the gene matches: 10. In nucleotides, the CDR3 is TGTGCCAGCAGCCCCCTACAGGGGACCCGCTCCTACGAGCAGTACTTC. This encodes CASSPLQGTRSYEQYF.

The chain links TRBV7-2 to TRBJ2-3; TRBD2 might be the D (5 bases). V was cut by 2 bases and J by 0 bases, with 9 bases left in between. Germline V gene lookup returns CDR1 SGHTA and CDR2 FQGNSA. The CDR3 contains 15 residues. In DNA form, the CDR3 reads TGTGCCAGCAGCTTACGGCGGGTTAGCACAGATACGCAGTATTTT. The encoded protein is CASSLRRVSTDTQYF.

The V gene is TRBV5-1, the J gene TRBJ1-1; D might be TRBD1 (5 bases). Per the germline V gene, CDR1 is SGHRS and CDR2 is YFSETQ. This CDR3 region has 16 residues. The V end lost 4 bases, the J end lost 1 base, and 17 bases lay between the germline ends. The chain's CDR3 is CASSPYADTANTEAFF. In DNA form, the CDR3 reads TGCGCCAGCAGCCCATACGCGGACACCGCGAACACTGAAGCTTTCTTT.

The V gene is TRBV5-6, the J gene TRBJ1-6; 7 nucleotides agree with TRBD1. In germline, CDR1 is SGHDT, CDR2 YYEEEE. The CDR3 contains 14 residues. Trimming took 3 bases from V and 10 from J; bases not matched to a gene: 7. The CDR3 loop is CASSSGTTGSPLHF. The CDR3 DNA follows: TGTGCCAGCAGCTCCGGGACGACAGGGTCACCCCTCCACTTT.

In DNA form, the CDR3 reads TGCGCCAGCAGCCTGGGGGGGTACGCTGGCTACACCTTC. Amino acid sequence: CASSLGGYAGYTF. The chain employs TRBV4-1 and TRBJ1-2; D might be TRBD1 (5 bases). This CDR3 contains 13 residues. Trimming took off 4 bases at V and 7 bases at J, with 13 bases between the two ends. Germline V CDR1 and CDR2: MGHRA, YSYEKL.

This clone was observed once. The rearrangement uses TRBV6-1 and TRBJ1-5; the D is unclear. The V end lost 5 bases, the J end lost 0 bases, and 2 bases lay between the germline ends. The CDR3 sequence is 12 residues long. Germline CDR1 MNHNS, CDR2 SASEGT. The CDR3 is CASSHSNQPQHF. CDR3 nucleotides: TGTGCCAGCAGTCATAGCAATCAGCCCCAGCATTTT.

The rearrangement links TRBV11-2 to TRBJ2-7, with TRBD2 matching over 7 bases. Looked up from germline, CDR1 is SGHAT and CDR2 is FQNNGV. The CDR3 is made up of 13 amino acids. V lost 6 bases and J lost 3; bases outside the gene matches: 5. CDR3 protein: CASRILAGYEQYF. CDR3 sequence (DNA): TGTGCCAGCAGGATCTTAGCGGGCTACGAGCAGTACTTC.

V and J are TRBV19 and TRBJ1-2, with D possibly being TRBD1 (6 bases). Germline CDR1 and CDR2: LNHDA and SQIVND (reference sequence). Trimming stripped 0 bases from V and 7 bases from J, with 9 bases between. The CDR3 spans 13 residues. The chain's CDR3 is CASSIEGQTGYTF. Here the CDR3 DNA reads TGTGCCAGTAGTATAGAAGGACAGACTGGCTACACCTTC.

J is TRBJ2-2 and V is TRBV5-1; perhaps TRBD2 as D (6 bases). Germline assignment: CDR1 SGHRS and CDR2 YFSETQ. The CDR3 runs 15 residues. Deletions cut 4 bases from V and 5 bases from J, with 15 bases between. CDR3 region: CASSDSASGTGELFF. The CDR3 DNA reads as TGCGCCAGCAGCGACTCGGCGAGCGGGACCGGGGAGCTGTTTTTT.

This clone appeared once. This sequence joins TRBV9 and TRBJ2-2; 10 bases match TRBD1. V shed 3 bases and J 1 base; nucleotides not matched to a gene: 6. CDR1 SGDLS and CDR2 YYNGEE come from the germline V gene. The CDR3 is made up of 17 amino acids. The CDR3, as DNA: TGTGCCAGCAGCGGACCGACAGGGGGCTTGAACACCGGGGAGCTGTTTTTT. It translates to CASSGPTGGLNTGELFF.

The chain employs TRBV6-6 and TRBJ2-3, with 10 bases that match TRBD1. With 7 bases clipped from V and 10 bases from J, the junction kept 8 bases outside the gene matches. Germline V gives CDR1 MNHNY, CDR2 SVGAGI (reference sequence). CDR3 length: 13 amino acids. This CDR3 reads CASIGTGVVPQYF. The DNA of the CDR3 is TGTGCCAGCATCGGGACAGGGGTGGTACCGCAGTATTTT.

This chain joins TRBV9 and TRBJ2-1; possibly TRBD2 for D (5 bases). This CDR3 is 15 amino acids long. Germline CDR1 reads SGDLS; CDR2 reads YYNGEE. Trimming took 0 bases from V and 8 from J, leaving 15 bases between them. The CDR3 bases are TGTGCCAGCAGCGTAGGTCGGGAAGTACGATATGAGCAGTTCTTC. It specifies CASSVGREVRYEQFF.

The chain is built from TRBV11-3 and TRBJ1-1; 9 bases fit TRBD1. Germline values: CDR1 SGHNT, CDR2 YENEEA. This CDR3 spans 12 amino acids. V dropped 4 bases and J dropped 8; count of bases not matched to a gene: 2. In DNA, the CDR3 is TGTGCCAGCAGCTCGGGGACAGGGGAAGCTTTCTTT. This codes for CASSSGTGEAFF.

This clone was seen once. V and J are TRBV15 and TRBJ1-3; weak D call: TRBD1 (5 bases). The CDR3 runs to 15 residues. Trimming took off 1 base at V and 4 bases at J, with 11 bases between the two ends. Germline-derived CDR1 and CDR2 are LNHNV and YYDKDF (reference sequence). The CDR3 loop reads CATSRGAGLGNTIYF. In DNA form, the CDR3 reads TGTGCCACCAGCAGAGGAGCGGGACTCGGAAACACCATATATTTT.